What follows describes a single TCR beta chain. Its antigen is unidentified. These data originate in a study of T cells after yellow fever vaccination. Study information: Any fraction with a low cell number was prepared using SMART-Seq v4 Ultra Low Input.

UMIs were added to TCR cDNA along with a universal primer site when it was made by 5'RACE template switching. Each CDR3 protein is one row after TCRdb ran MiXCR on the 5' RACE reads. The sample consists of 300,000 to 400,000 distinct CDR3 sequences, 8.1% of them appearing once. Study results and limitations: It was a weaker secondary response, yet one that peaked faster, at day 5 versus 15. Some clonotypes, a small share, were shared between CD4 and CD8 compartments.

With V trimmed by 5 bases and J by 2 bases, 6 bases remained unmatched. This CDR3 region has 14 residues. From germline, CDR1 is MNHNS and CDR2 SASEGT. The TCR sequence derives from a man aged 18-30 years who received the YFV17D yellow fever vaccine. The source material was PBMCs, sampled roughly 45 days after the first yellow fever vaccination. The J gene is TRBJ2-7, the V gene TRBV6-1; 7 nucleotides agree with TRBD2. The CDR3 DNA follows: TGTGCCAGCAGTACGGGGGGAACGGCCTACGAGCAGTACGTC. Translation: CASSTGGTAYEQYV.